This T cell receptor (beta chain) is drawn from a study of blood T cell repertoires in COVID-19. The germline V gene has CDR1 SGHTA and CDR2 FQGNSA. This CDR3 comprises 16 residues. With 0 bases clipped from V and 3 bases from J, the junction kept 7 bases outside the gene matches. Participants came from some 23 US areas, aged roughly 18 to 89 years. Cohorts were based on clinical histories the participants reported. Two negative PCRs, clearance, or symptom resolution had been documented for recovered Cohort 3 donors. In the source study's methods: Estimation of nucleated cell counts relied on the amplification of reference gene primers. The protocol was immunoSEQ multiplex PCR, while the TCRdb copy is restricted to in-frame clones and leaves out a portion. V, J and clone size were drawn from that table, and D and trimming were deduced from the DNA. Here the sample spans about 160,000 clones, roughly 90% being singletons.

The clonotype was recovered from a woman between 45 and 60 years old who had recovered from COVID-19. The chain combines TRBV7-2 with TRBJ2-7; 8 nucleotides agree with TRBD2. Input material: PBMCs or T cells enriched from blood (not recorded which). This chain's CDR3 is CASSLAVTSGFYEQYF. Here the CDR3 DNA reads TGTGCCAGCAGCTTAGCGGTAACTAGCGGTTTCTACGAGCAGTACTTC.